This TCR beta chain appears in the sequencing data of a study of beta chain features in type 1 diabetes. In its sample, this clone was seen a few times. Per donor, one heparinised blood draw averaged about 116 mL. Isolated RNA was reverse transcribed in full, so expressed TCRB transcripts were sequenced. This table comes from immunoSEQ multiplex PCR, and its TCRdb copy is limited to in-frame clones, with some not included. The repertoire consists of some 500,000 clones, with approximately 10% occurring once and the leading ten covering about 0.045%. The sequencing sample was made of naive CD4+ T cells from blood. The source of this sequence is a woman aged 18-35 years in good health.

This CDR3 reads CASSHQTGAYEQYF. The CDR3 nucleotides read TGTGCCAGCAGCCATCAGACAGGGGCCTACGAGCAGTACTTC. This chain joins TRBV16 and TRBJ2-7, with 8 bases that match TRBD1. V lost 3 bases to trimming and J lost 2 bases; unmatched junction nucleotides: 3. This CDR3 has 14 residues. CDR1 and CDR2 (germline): KGHSY, FQNENV.